This T cell receptor beta chain was found in a study of post-analysis software for immune sequencing data. Study-wide results and caveats: Significantly decreased normalized Chao1 diversity was recorded for multiple sclerosis patients relative to controls. About 5 TRBV segments were more frequent in patients than controls; TRBV5-6, TRBV5-1 and TRBV20-1 belonged to this group. F-measure co-clustering was strong for batch-matched samples.

This clonotype was seen only a few times. Its antigen remains unknown. V gave up 0 bases and J gave up 2 bases; unmatched junction bases: 5. The CDR3 covers 18 residues. From germline, CDR1 is SGHRS and CDR2 YFSETQ. Carried by the TCR beta cDNA libraries were unique molecular identifiers. Between roughly 0.95 and 10 million T cells gave rise to around 500,000 cDNA molecules. TCRdb re-analysed the PCR reads in MiXCR, keeping a single row per CDR3 protein. The repertoire holds about 460,000 distinct CDR3 sequences, with approximately 46% as singletons. The clonotype was recovered from a girl aged 5 to 17 with multiple sclerosis. This chain connects TRBV5-1 to TRBJ2-1, with TRBD2 matching 13 bases. The specimen was blood. As DNA, the CDR3 is TGCGCCAGCAGCTTGGCCGGACTAGCGGGAGAGCCCTACAATGAGCAGTTCTTC. Protein product: CASSLAGLAGEPYNEQFF.